The rows below give T cell receptor beta chains drawn from one sample of a study of T-cell reconstitution after alpha-beta-depleted transplantation in children. TCRdb fed the PCR reads into MiXCR, producing one record per CDR3 protein. The sample holds fewer than 550,000 distinct CDR3 sequences, roughly a tenth seen once. The sequenced sample was PBMCs from the stem cell graft donor, obtained from the stem cell graft. Receptor source: a human donor who donated a stem cell graft to a child with acute myeloid leukemia. Both conserved end residues are part of each CDR3. D genes are given only for firm matches. A clone size is listed for some rows: how often the clone was seen (once, few, many), or a class if it is expanded.

>many|TRBV7-8|TRBJ1-1|NA
CASSLESGTEAFF
TGTGCCAGCAGCTTAGAGTCCGGCACTGAAGCTTTCTTT
>many|TRBV5-1|TRBJ1-1|TRBD1
CASSPGQGMNTEAFF
TGTGCCAGCAGCCCCGGACAGGGCATGAACACTGAAGCTTTCTTT
>many|TRBV5-1|TRBJ2-1|NA
CASSVTRDRVVEQFF
TGCGCCAGCAGCGTAACCCGGGACCGAGTAGTTGAGCAGTTCTTC
>NA|TRBV4-2|TRBJ2-2|NA
CASSQQVVPGTMNTGELFF
TGTGCCAGCAGCCAACAAGTCGTACCCGGGACCATGAACACCGGGGAGCTGTTTTTT
>NA|TRBV4-1|TRBJ2-2|NA
CASSQVSGNGELFF
TGCGCCAGCAGCCAAGTCTCCGGGAACGGGGAGCTGTTTTTT
>few|TRBV20-1|TRBJ2-7|NA
CSARDRRSNPYEQYF
TGCAGTGCTAGAGATCGTAGATCTAACCCGTACGAGCAGTACTTC
>many|TRBV5-1|TRBJ2-3|TRBD2
CASSFRSSGGPSTDTQYF
TGCGCCAGCAGCTTCAGGTCTAGCGGGGGCCCTAGCACAGATACGCAGTATTTT
>NA|TRBV7-9|TRBJ2-3|NA
CASSLAPRVTDTQYF
TGTGCCAGCAGCTTAGCCCCCCGGGTGACAGATACGCAGTATTTT
>few|TRBV5-1|TRBJ2-1|TRBD2
CASSFPSGGVSSYNEQFF
TGCGCCAGCAGCTTCCCTAGCGGGGGGGTAAGCTCCTACAATGAGCAGTTCTTC
>NA|TRBV20-1|TRBJ2-7|NA
CSAGDLYEQYF
TGCAGTGCTGGGGACCTCTACGAGCAGTACTTC
>few|TRBV27|TRBJ2-1|TRBD1
CASSWATGDNEQFF
TGTGCCAGCAGTTGGGCCACAGGGGACAATGAGCAGTTCTTC
>NA|TRBV7-9|TRBJ2-3|NA
CASSFRGGGTDTQYF
TGTGCCAGCAGCTTCCGGGGCGGTGGCACAGATACGCAGTATTTT
>NA|TRBV4-1|TRBJ2-5|TRBD1
CASSQNSAGQGETQYF
TGCGCCAGCAGCCAGAACTCAGCGGGACAGGGTGAGACCCAGTACTTC
>few|TRBV6-1|TRBJ1-5|NA
CASTLTANQPQHF
TGTGCCAGCACCCTGACAGCTAATCAGCCCCAGCATTTT
>NA|TRBV3-1|TRBJ2-5|TRBD2
CASSQGPSGGGWEETQYF
TGTGCCAGCAGCCAAGGACCTAGCGGGGGCGGATGGGAAGAGACCCAGTACTTC
>many|TRBV27|TRBJ2-5|NA
CASSFLGAGEETQYF
TGTGCCAGCAGTTTTTTGGGGGCCGGAGAAGAGACCCAGTACTTC
>many|TRBV7-8|TRBJ1-3|NA
CASSSLTTGFGNTIYF
TGTGCCAGCAGCTCATTAACCACAGGATTTGGAAACACCATATATTTT
>few|TRBV12-3/TRBV12-4|TRBJ2-2|TRBD2
CASIRLAGGLGGELFF
TGTGCCAGCATTAGGCTAGCGGGAGGGCTTGGCGGGGAGCTGTTTTTT
>few|TRBV5-6|TRBJ2-7|TRBD1
CASSLKPGQVSYEQYF
TGTGCCAGCAGCTTGAAACCGGGACAGGTATCCTACGAGCAGTACTTC
>NA|TRBV12-3/TRBV12-4|TRBJ1-4|NA
CASSRRVYEKLFF
TGTGCCAGCAGCCGGCGGGTTTATGAAAAACTGTTTTTT
>many|TRBV5-1|TRBJ1-2|NA
CASRYGTYGYTF
TGCGCCAGCAGATACGGGACCTATGGCTACACCTTC
>few|TRBV20-1|TRBJ2-5|NA
CSVRGTLQETQYF
TGCAGTGTTAGGGGGACGCTTCAAGAGACCCAGTACTTC
>many|TRBV5-6|TRBJ1-5|TRBD1
CASSLTGEGNQPQHF
TGTGCCAGCAGCTTGACAGGGGAGGGGAATCAGCCCCAGCATTTT
>few|TRBV7-2|TRBJ2-7|NA
CASSSSADPYEQYF
TGTGCCAGCAGCTCCTCGGCGGACCCCTACGAGCAGTACTTC
>NA|TRBV9|TRBJ2-1|TRBD2
CASSVVVGGINEQFF
TGTGCCAGCAGCGTAGTGGTGGGAGGGATAAATGAGCAGTTCTTC
>NA|TRBV7-3|TRBJ2-3|TRBD2
CASSPSGGGLATQYF
TGTGCCAGCAGCCCTAGCGGGGGGGGGCTGGCTACGCAGTATTTT
>NA|TRBV9|TRBJ2-3|NA
CASSVVEGGTDTQYF
TGTGCCAGCAGCGTAGTGGAGGGGGGGACAGATACGCAGTATTTT
>NA|TRBV13|TRBJ2-7|NA
CASSRGGAAYEQYF
TGTGCCAGCAGCCGTGGGGGCGCCGCCTACGAGCAGTACTTC
>NA|TRBV3-1|TRBJ2-3|TRBD2
CASSREAGATDTQYF
TGTGCCAGCAGCCGAGAAGCGGGGGCCACAGATACGCAGTATTTT
>NA|TRBV5-5|TRBJ1-5|TRBD1
CASSSQGSNQPQHF
TGTGCCAGCAGCTCACAGGGGTCTAATCAGCCCCAGCATTTT
>NA|TRBV12-3/TRBV12-4|TRBJ2-1|TRBD2
CASSFRLADYNEQFF
TGTGCCAGCAGTTTCCGGCTAGCGGACTACAATGAGCAGTTCTTC
>NA|TRBV6-2/TRBV6-3|TRBJ2-4|NA
CATLTARGGRAKNIQYF
TGTGCCACCCTGACTGCCCGAGGGGGTCGAGCCAAAAACATTCAGTACTTC
>many|TRBV10-2|TRBJ2-5|NA
CASSEPAEQETQYF
TGCGCCAGCAGTGAGCCCGCGGAGCAAGAGACCCAGTACTTC
>NA|TRBV2|TRBJ2-1|NA
CASSARRLNEQFF
TGTGCCAGCAGTGCAAGGCGGCTTAATGAGCAGTTCTTC
>NA|TRBV10-2|TRBJ2-3|NA
CASRSFTDTQYF
TGCGCCAGTAGGAGTTTCACAGATACGCAGTATTTT
>NA|TRBV6-5|TRBJ2-7|TRBD2
CASSSGASGVYEQYF
TGTGCCAGCAGTTCCGGCGCTAGCGGAGTCTACGAGCAGTACTTC
>few|TRBV3-1|TRBJ2-1|TRBD2
CASRLAGGDNEQFF
TGTGCCAGCAGGCTAGCGGGGGGGGACAATGAGCAGTTCTTC
>NA|TRBV12-3/TRBV12-4|TRBJ1-6|NA
CASKWGGRASYNSPLHF
TGTGCCAGCAAATGGGGCGGCCGCGCCTCCTATAATTCACCCCTCCACTTT
>few|TRBV30|TRBJ2-3|NA
CAWSVSDTQYF
TGTGCCTGGAGTGTATCAGATACGCAGTATTTT
>NA|TRBV7-2|TRBJ2-3|TRBD2
CASSPSGGLGFADTQYF
TGTGCCAGCAGTCCTAGCGGGGGCCTTGGGTTTGCAGATACGCAGTATTTT
>few|TRBV12-3/TRBV12-4|TRBJ1-2|TRBD1
CASSLREGATYGYTF
TGTGCCAGCAGTTTGAGGGAGGGGGCGACCTATGGCTACACCTTC
>many|TRBV5-1|TRBJ1-1|TRBD1
CASSLSGGGTEAFF
TGCGCCAGCAGCTTGTCAGGGGGCGGCACTGAAGCTTTCTTT
>few|TRBV20-1|TRBJ1-1|TRBD1
CSASRTGRNTEAFF
TGCAGTGCTAGTAGGACAGGGAGGAACACTGAAGCTTTCTTT
>NA|TRBV6-1|TRBJ2-4|NA
CASRPHGGNKNIQYF
TGTGCCAGCAGACCTCACGGGGGAAACAAAAACATTCAGTACTTC
>few|TRBV15|TRBJ1-5|NA
CATSPTSNQPQHF
TGTGCCACCAGTCCCACAAGCAATCAGCCCCAGCATTTT
>few|TRBV7-2|TRBJ1-2|NA
CASSLDFTSGYTF
TGTGCCAGCAGCTTGGATTTTACTTCTGGCTACACCTTC
>NA|TRBV6-1|TRBJ2-7|NA
CASSEIGGRGLYEQYF
TGTGCCAGCAGTGAAATTGGAGGGAGGGGGCTCTACGAGCAGTACTTC